This T cell receptor beta chain is from a study of monozygotic twins with inflammatory bowel disease. The CDR3 has 18 residues. Germline V gene data show CDR1 as SGHKS and CDR2 as YYEKEE (reference sequence). TCRdb reanalyzed the 5' RACE reads and collapses them to one entry per CDR3 protein, without DNA. The clone table shows fewer than 550,000 distinct CDR3 sequences, with the ten largest holding more than 2%. The genes are TRBV5-5 and TRBJ1-5; TCRdb picks TRBD1, but there is no DNA to check that call. Material for sequencing was blood. The receptor was isolated from a human donor with ulcerative colitis or Crohn's disease, or a healthy co-twin of an affected twin (not recorded which). CDR3 loop: CASSALYLDRVINQPQHF.